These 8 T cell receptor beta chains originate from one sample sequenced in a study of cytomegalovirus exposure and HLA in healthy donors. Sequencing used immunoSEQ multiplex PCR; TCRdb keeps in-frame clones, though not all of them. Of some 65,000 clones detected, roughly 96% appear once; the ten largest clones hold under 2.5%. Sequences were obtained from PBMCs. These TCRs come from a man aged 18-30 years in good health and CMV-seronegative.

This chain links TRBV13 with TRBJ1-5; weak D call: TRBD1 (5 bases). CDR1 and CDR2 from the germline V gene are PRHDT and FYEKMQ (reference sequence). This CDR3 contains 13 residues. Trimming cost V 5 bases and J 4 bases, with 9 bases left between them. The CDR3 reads CASSQGGNQPQHF. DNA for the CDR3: TGTGCCAGCAGCCAGGGTGGGAATCAGCCCCAGCATTTT.

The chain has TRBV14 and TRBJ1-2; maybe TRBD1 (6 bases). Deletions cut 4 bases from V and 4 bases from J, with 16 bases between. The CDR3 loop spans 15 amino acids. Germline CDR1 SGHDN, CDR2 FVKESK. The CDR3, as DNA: TGTGCCAGCAGCCCTAGACAGGCCCAAATCTATGGCTACACCTTC. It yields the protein CASSPRQAQIYGYTF.

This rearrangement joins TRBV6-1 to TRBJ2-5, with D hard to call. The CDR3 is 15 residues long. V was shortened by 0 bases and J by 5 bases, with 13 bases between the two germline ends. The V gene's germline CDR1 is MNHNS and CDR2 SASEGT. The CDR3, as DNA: TGTGCCAGCAGTGAAGCGCGGCAGCCTAGGGAGACCCAGTACTTC. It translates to CASSEARQPRETQYF.

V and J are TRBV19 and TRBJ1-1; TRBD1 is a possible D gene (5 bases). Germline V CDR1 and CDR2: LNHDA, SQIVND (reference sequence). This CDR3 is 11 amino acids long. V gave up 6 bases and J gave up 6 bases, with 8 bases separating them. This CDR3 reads CASRGVAEAFF. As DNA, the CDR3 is TGTGCCAGTAGAGGGGTGGCTGAAGCTTTCTTT.

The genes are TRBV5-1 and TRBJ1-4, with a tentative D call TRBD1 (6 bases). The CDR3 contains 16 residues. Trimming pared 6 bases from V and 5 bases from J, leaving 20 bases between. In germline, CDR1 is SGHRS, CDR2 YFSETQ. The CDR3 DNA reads TGCGCCAGCACCAGGGGCGTAAAAACCTCAAATGAAAAACTGTTTTTT. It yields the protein CASTRGVKTSNEKLFF.

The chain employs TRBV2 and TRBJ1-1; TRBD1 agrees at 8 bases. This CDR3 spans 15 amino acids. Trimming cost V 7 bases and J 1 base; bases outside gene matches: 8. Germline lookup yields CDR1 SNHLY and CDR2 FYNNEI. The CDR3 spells CASILRGRGNTEAFF. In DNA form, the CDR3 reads TGTGCCAGCATTCTCAGGGGGCGAGGGAACACTGAAGCTTTCTTT.

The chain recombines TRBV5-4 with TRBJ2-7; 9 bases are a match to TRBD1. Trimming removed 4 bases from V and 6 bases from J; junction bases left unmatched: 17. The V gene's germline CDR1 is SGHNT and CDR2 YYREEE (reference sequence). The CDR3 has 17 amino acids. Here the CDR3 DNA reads TGTGCCAGCAGCCGCATTGCCGGGACAGGGCGGTACGGCGAGCAGTACTTC. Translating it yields CASSRIAGTGRYGEQYF.

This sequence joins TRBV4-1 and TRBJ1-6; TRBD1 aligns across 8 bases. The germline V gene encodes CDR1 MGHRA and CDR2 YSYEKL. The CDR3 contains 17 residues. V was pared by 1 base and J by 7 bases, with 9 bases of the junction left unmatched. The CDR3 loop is CASSQGSLRGRNSPLHF. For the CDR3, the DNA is TGCGCCAGCAGCCAAGGTAGCCTCAGGGGGCGGAATTCACCCCTCCACTTT.